These T cell receptor beta chains were read from a single sample in a study of OX40 agonist ivuxolimab in advanced cancers. This table comes from immunoSEQ multiplex PCR, and its TCRdb copy is limited to in-frame clones, with some not included. The table lists 65,000 to 85,000 clones, about 88% of them singletons, with 2% to 3% in the top ten. Sequencing was performed on CD4+ or CD8+ T cells sorted from blood, taken in a trial of the OX40 agonist ivuxolimab. These receptors came from an adult with an advanced solid tumor such as melanoma, head and neck, liver or kidney cancer. Both conserved end residues are part of each CDR3. D genes are given only for firm matches. Size is omitted from some rows. Given values are once, few, many or a class for expanded clones.

TRBJ1-1 | TRBD1 | TRBV5-4 | . | TGTCTATCAGGGCCAAGACAGGGGGGCACTGAAGCTTTCTTT | CLSGPRQGGTEAFF
TRBJ1-5 | . | TRBV7-6 | . | TGTGCCAGCAGCCCAGGGTCCGGACAGCCCCAGCATTTT | CASSPGSGQPQHF
TRBJ2-2 | . | TRBV4-1 | . | TGCGCCAGCAGCCAAGATGGGACCAAACTGACCACCGGGGAGCTGTTTTTT | CASSQDGTKLTTGELFF
TRBJ2-3 | . | TRBV5-8 | . | TGTGCCAGCAGCTTGAGGGCAGATACGCAGTATTTT | CASSLRADTQYF
TRBJ1-2 | . | TRBV28 | once | TGTGCCAGCAGTCCGGGTGAGGGGGTTTATGGCTACACCTTC | CASSPGEGVYGYTF
TRBJ2-2 | . | TRBV4-2 | . | TGTGCCAGCAGCCAACGGCGGGTCAACACCGGGGAGCTGTTTTTT | CASSQRRVNTGELFF
TRBJ2-5 | . | TRBV9 | . | TGTGCCAGCAGCGTAGACGGGGGCAAAGAGACCCAGTACTTC | CASSVDGGKETQYF
TRBJ2-5 | . | TRBV6-4 | . | TGTGCCAGCAGTGAAACGGTCCAAGAGACCCAGTACTTC | CASSETVQETQYF
TRBJ2-7 | . | TRBV6-1 | . | TGTGCCACCGTTAAGCGGGACACCTCCTACGAGCAGTACTTC | CATVKRDTSYEQYF
TRBJ1-1 | . | TRBV30 | . | TGTGCCTGGAGTTTTGGGGGGCATGAAGCTTTCTTT | CAWSFGGHEAFF
TRBJ2-5 | . | TRBV29-1 | few | TGCAGCGTTGAAGCCCCGGGGGAGACCCAGTACTTC | CSVEAPGETQYF
TRBJ2-5 | . | TRBV9 | . | TGTGCCAGCAGCGTAGAAGGGCTAATGGAAGGGACCCAGTACTTC | CASSVEGLMEGTQYF
TRBJ2-2 | . | TRBV11-3 | . | TGTGCCAGCAGCTTGTTTTCAGAAGGCACCGGGGAGCTGTTTTTT | CASSLFSEGTGELFF
TRBJ1-1 | . | TRBV5-1 | . | TGCGCCAGCAGCCCCAGGGAGGGCAGGCAGGGCACTGAAGCTTTCTTT | CASSPREGRQGTEAFF
TRBJ1-6 | TRBD1 | TRBV6-1 | . | TGTGCCAGCAGTGAAGTAACCGGGACAGGTGTTTATAATTCACCCCTCCACTTT | CASSEVTGTGVYNSPLHF
TRBJ2-1 | TRBD2 | TRBV9 | once | TGTGCCAGCAGCGTAGATGCCTCTAGCGGGGGGGCCAGAGATGAGCAGTTCTTC | CASSVDASSGGARDEQFF
TRBJ2-3 | . | TRBV15 | . | TGTGCCACCAGCAGAATGTCATCCACGACTGATACGCAGTATTTT | CATSRMSSTTDTQYF
TRBJ1-2 | . | TRBV6-5 | . | TGTGCCAGCAGTTCCGGGGGGGCGGACTATGGCTACACCTTC | CASSSGGADYGYTF
TRBJ2-1 | . | TRBV5-1 | . | TGCGCCAGCAGCTTGGTGAGGGACCCCACCGAGGAGCAGTTCTTC | CASSLVRDPTEEQFF
TRBJ1-2 | TRBD1 | TRBV28 | . | TGTGCCAGCAGTTTTGGAACAGGGGATGGCTACACCTTC | CASSFGTGDGYTF
TRBJ2-7 | . | TRBV13 | . | TGTGCCAGCAGCATGACTACTTCGAGCTCCTACGAGCAGTACTTC | CASSMTTSSSYEQYF
TRBJ2-3 | . | TRBV7-8 | . | TGTGCCAGCAGCCCCGGGACCCCCACAGATACGCAGTATTTT | CASSPGTPTDTQYF
TRBJ1-4 | TRBD1 | TRBV6-5 | . | TGTGCCAGCAGTTACTCGTCAGGGGGGGATGAAAAACTGTTTTTT | CASSYSSGGDEKLFF
TRBJ2-5 | . | TRBV11-2 | . | TGTGCCAGCAGCCCCCCGGGGGCCCCAGAGACCCAGTACTTC | CASSPPGAPETQYF
TRBJ2-2 | . | TRBV29-1 | . | TGCAGCGTTGAGGAGGGGCTAAAGAACACCGGGGAGCTGTTTTTT | CSVEEGLKNTGELFF
TRBJ2-5 | . | TRBV27 | . | TGTGCCACGGGGGAGGATGGGGGGATGAAAGAGACCCAGTACTTC | CATGEDGGMKETQYF
TRBJ2-3 | TRBD1 | TRBV6-6 | . | TGTGCCAGCAGCTGGACAGGGGGCACAGATACGCAGTATTTT | CASSWTGGTDTQYF
TRBJ1-5 | . | TRBV15 | . | TGTGCCACCAGCGCGGGCCAAAATCAGCCCCAGCATTTT | CATSAGQNQPQHF
TRBJ2-2 | . | TRBV4-1 | . | TGCGCCAGCAGCCAAGGGGGCAAGAACACCGGGGAGCTGTTTTTT | CASSQGGKNTGELFF
TRBJ2-1 | . | TRBV5-1 | . | TGCGCCAGCAGCTTGAGGCCCCAACAACTACAGAGGGCTCCGAACAATGAGCAGTTCTTC | CASSLRPQQLQRAPNNEQFF
TRBJ2-7 | TRBD1 | TRBV6-5 | . | TGTGCCAGCAGTTACGACGGGACAGCCTACGAGCAGTACTTC | CASSYDGTAYEQYF
TRBJ2-2 | . | TRBV7-2 | . | TGTGCCAGCAGCTTACGGGCCAGCGATACCGGGGAGCTGTTTTTT | CASSLRASDTGELFF
TRBJ1-1 | TRBD1 | TRBV12-5 | . | TGTGCTAGTGGTTTGGTTTCCGGGACAGGGGGCTTTGCGAACACTGAAGCTTTCTTT | CASGLVSGTGGFANTEAFF
TRBJ2-3 | TRBD1 | TRBV9 | . | TGTGCCAGCAGCGTAGACCTTGGGACAGGGGGCGCAAATACGCAGTATTTT | CASSVDLGTGGANTQYF
TRBJ2-1 | TRBD2 | TRBV19 | . | TGTGCCAGTAGAGGGACTAGCCTTAACAATGAGCAGTTCTTC | CASRGTSLNNEQFF
TRBJ2-2 | . | TRBV21-1 | . | TGTGCCAGCAGCAAGCCGGAGCTAGCCGCCGGGGAGCTGTTTTTT | CASSKPELAAGELFF
TRBJ2-3 | TRBD2 | TRBV4-3 | . | TGCGCCAGCAGCCAAGATCGAGCGGGGGGCACCGATACGCAGTATTTT | CASSQDRAGGTDTQYF
TRBJ2-2 | . | TRBV9 | once | TGTGCCAGCAGTTCCTCTAGCTACACCGGGGAGCTGTTTTTT | CASSSSSYTGELFF
TRBJ1-2 | . | TRBV2 | . | TGTGCCAGCAGTGCCCTTACGGGGGGAGTCTATGGCTACACCTTC | CASSALTGGVYGYTF
TRBJ1-5 | . | TRBV6-6 | . | TGTGCCAGCAGCCAGGAGATAGCCCAGCATTTT | CASSQEIAQHF
TRBJ1-1 | TRBD1 | TRBV19 | . | TGTGCCAGTAGTAACCGGGACAGGGCAATGAACACTGAAGCTTTCTTT | CASSNRDRAMNTEAFF
TRBJ2-6 | TRBD1 | TRBV5-8 | . | TGTGCCAGCAGCTCTAAAGACAGGGGGCCGTGGTCCGGGGCCAACGTCCTGACTTTC | CASSSKDRGPWSGANVLTF
TRBJ2-2 | TRBD2 | TRBV10-3 | . | TGTGCCATCAGGCTAGCGGGGTCGAACACCGGGGAGCTGTTTTTT | CAIRLAGSNTGELFF
TRBJ2-1 | TRBD2 | TRBV5-5 | . | TGTGCCAGCAGCTTGGGACTAGCGGGGGTCGATGAGCAGTTCTTC | CASSLGLAGVDEQFF
TRBJ1-2 | . | TRBV6-6 | . | TGTGCCAGCAGTTACTCGGGGGAGACTTATGGCTACACCTTC | CASSYSGETYGYTF
TRBJ1-4 | . | TRBV21-1 | . | TGTGCCAGTCCAGCACATACAGCCATTAATGAAAAACTGTTTTTT | CASPAHTAINEKLFF
TRBJ2-1 | . | TRBV5-4 | . | TGTGCCAGCACCGACAGGTCCTACAATGAGCAGTTCTTC | CASTDRSYNEQFF
TRBJ1-1 | . | TRBV7-2 | . | TGTGCCAGCAGCCCTGGTCTTTACACTGAAGCTTTCTTT | CASSPGLYTEAFF
TRBJ1-2 | TRBD1 | TRBV5-4 | . | TGTGCCAGCAGCACCACAGGGGGCTATGGCTACACCTTC | CASSTTGGYGYTF
TRBJ1-2 | . | TRBV7-3 | . | TGTGCCAGCAGCTTAGTGGAGGGGCAGGGTGGCTACACCTTC | CASSLVEGQGGYTF
TRBJ2-7 | . | TRBV7-2 | once | TGTGCCAGCAGCTCCCAGGGCTACGAGCAGTACTTC | CASSSQGYEQYF
TRBJ2-3 | . | TRBV5-6 | . | TGTGCCAGCAGCTTTAGACAGAGCACAGATACGCAGTATTTT | CASSFRQSTDTQYF
TRBJ1-3 | . | TRBV28 | few | TGTGCCAGCAGTTCCTGGGTTGGGGTGATACTCTCTGGAAACACCATATATTTT | CASSSWVGVILSGNTIYF
TRBJ1-6 | . | TRBV18 | few | TGTGCCAGCTCACCCCCGGGAGGGTTTAATTCACCCCTCCACTTT | CASSPPGGFNSPLHF
TRBJ2-2 | . | TRBV10-3 | . | TGTGCCACCTACAACGCCGGGGAGCTGTTTTTT | CATYNAGELFF